One and the same sample provided the 23 T cell receptor beta chains below, sequenced in a study of CD8 T cells in ankylosing spondylitis. TCRdb re-called the 5' RACE reads through MiXCR, storing one row per CDR3 protein. This table has 200,000 to 300,000 distinct CDR3 sequences, less than 9.5% appearing once. Sample: blood, either unsorted or a sorted T cell fraction (not recorded which). Receptors originate from a female donor with ankylosing spondylitis or in good health (not recorded which).

This chain joins TRBV7-2 and TRBJ2-3, with D possibly matching TRBD1 (5 bases). The germline V gene encodes CDR1 SGHTA and CDR2 FQGNSA. V gave up 5 bases and J gave up 2 bases, with 14 bases separating them. The CDR3 consists of 15 residues. The CDR3 DNA follows: TGTGCCAGCAGCCTAGACAGTGTCTCCACAGATACGCAGTATTTT. Its protein is CASSLDSVSTDTQYF.

This clonotype was seen repeatedly, ten times or more. The J gene is TRBJ2-3, the V gene TRBV20-1; D might be TRBD2 (6 bases). Deletions cut 5 bases from V and 0 bases from J, with 15 bases between. This CDR3 has 15 residues. CDR1 DFQATT and CDR2 SNEGSKA come from the germline V gene (reference sequence). CDR3 coding DNA: TGCAGTGCTCTCAACCCGGGACTTAGCACAGATACGCAGTATTTT. Protein: CSALNPGLSTDTQYF.

This clonotype was observed a few times. V gene TRBV29-1 combines with J gene TRBJ2-2; 9 bases fit TRBD1. CDR1 and CDR2 from the germline V gene are SQVTM and ANQGSEA. Germline trimming cut 7 bases from V and 6 bases from J; bases unmatched to any gene: 9. The CDR3 extends over 14 amino acids. This CDR3 is CSARTGEVAGELFF. CDR3 bases: TGCAGCGCCAGGACAGGGGAGGTCGCCGGGGAGCTGTTTTTT.

This clonotype was seen ten or more times. The rearrangement uses TRBV7-9 and TRBJ1-2, with D tentatively TRBD1 (6 bases). With 1 base removed from V and 5 bases from J, the gap between germline ends came to 14 bases. The CDR3 loop spans 15 amino acids. Per germline, CDR1 SEHNR and CDR2 FQNEAQ (reference sequence). The CDR3, as DNA: TGTGCCAGCAGCTTAGGGGCCTTGGACAGTTATGGCTACACCTTC. Residues: CASSLGALDSYGYTF.

This clonotype showed up many times. The CDR3 spells CASSLDPQGYGYTF. In DNA, the CDR3 is TGTGCCAGCAGCTTAGATCCCCAGGGCTATGGCTACACCTTC. V and J are TRBV11-2 and TRBJ1-2; possibly TRBD1 for D (5 bases). Per the germline V gene, CDR1 is SGHAT and CDR2 is FQNNGV. This CDR3 has 14 residues. V lost 0 bases and J 4 bases, leaving 9 bases between the germline ends.

With respect to this clonotype: A much larger clonotype is one base distant, so this may be a read error. J is TRBJ1-2 and V is TRBV7-3; D is unclear. The germline gives CDR1 SGHTA, CDR2 FQGTGA. This CDR3 comprises 14 residues. Trimming stripped 0 bases from V and 4 bases from J, with 9 bases between. CDR3 in DNA: TGTGCCAGCAGCTTAACGGAGAGTAGCTATGGCTACACCTTC. Amino acids: CASSLTESSYGYTF. The whole variable domain, remainder taken from reference TRBV7-3 and TRBJ1-2, is GAGVSQTPSNKVTEKGKYVELRCDPISGHTALYWYRQSLGQGPEFLIYFQGTGAADDSGLPNDRFFAVRPEGSVSTLKIQRTERGDSAVYLCASSLTESSYGYTFGSGTRLTVV.

There are a few counts of this clonotype. V gene TRBV7-2 combines with J gene TRBJ1-2; D call uncertain. Trimming pared 1 base from V and 0 bases from J, leaving 6 bases between. Per germline, CDR1 SGHTA and CDR2 FQGNSA. The CDR3 spans 14 residues. The CDR3 region is CASSLGLPNYGYTF. The CDR3 nucleotides read TGTGCCAGCAGCTTAGGATTACCTAACTATGGCTACACCTTC. Full variable domain (missing parts from reference TRBV7-2 and TRBJ1-2): GAGVSQSPSNKVTEKGKDVELRCDPISGHTALYWYRQSLGQGLEFLIYFQGNSAPDKSGLPSDRFSAERTGGSVSTLTIQRTQQEDSAVYLCASSLGLPNYGYTFGSGTRLTVV.

This clonotype showed up just a few times. This rearrangement joins TRBV12-3 or TRBV12-4 to TRBJ2-3; TRBD2 aligns across 11 bases. V lost 5 bases and J lost 14; bases outside the gene matches: 3. CDR3 size: 11 residues. DNA for the CDR3: TGTGCCAGCAGTGGGACTAGCGGAGGGTATTTT. Translation gives CASSGTSGGYF.

This clonotype was detected ten times or more. The V gene is TRBV18, the J gene TRBJ2-1, with 8 nucleotides matching TRBD2. J was trimmed by 7 bases and V by 1 base; bases with no gene match: 6. The CDR3 consists of 15 residues. Per the germline V gene, CDR1 is KGHSH and CDR2 is LQKENI. This CDR3 reads CASSPQAGEGNEQFF. As DNA, the CDR3 is TGTGCCAGCTCACCACAAGCGGGAGAGGGGAATGAGCAGTTCTTC.

This clonotype was detected ten times or more. CDR3 coding DNA: TGCGCCAGCAGCTTACCCCAGGGGAACACCGGGGAGCTGTTTTTT. Translation gives CASSLPQGNTGELFF. The chain is built from TRBV5-1 and TRBJ2-2; TRBD1 might be the D (5 bases). The CDR3 extends over 15 amino acids. The V end lost 2 bases, the J end lost 1 base, and 9 bases lay between the germline ends. Germline CDR1 SGHRS, CDR2 YFSETQ.

The genes are TRBV12-3 or TRBV12-4 and TRBJ2-1; 7 bases map to TRBD2. The CDR3 consists of 12 residues. The V gene end was trimmed by 6 bases and the J gene end by 10 bases; junction bases not matched to a gene: 6. CDR3 DNA sequence: TGTGCCAGCAGCCGCGGGGGTGAGGAGCAGTTCTTC. Translation gives CASSRGGEEQFF.

The V and J genes are TRBV7-8 and TRBJ2-3; D unclear. V dropped 5 bases and J dropped 5 bases, with 11 bases sitting between them. This CDR3 spans 13 amino acids. The germline V gene encodes CDR1 SGHVS and CDR2 FQNEAQ. The CDR3: CASSTYRRDTQYF. In nucleotides, the CDR3 is TGTGCCAGCAGCACCTACCGACGAGATACGCAGTATTTT.

This chain links TRBV24-1 with TRBJ2-1, with 8 bases aligning to TRBD2. This CDR3 spans 12 amino acids. V shed 4 bases and J 13 bases; nucleotides not matched to a gene: 5. Germline V lookup: CDR1 KGHDR, CDR2 SFDVKD. CDR3 region: CATSDPGLEQFF. CDR3 nucleotides: TGTGCCACCAGTGACCCGGGACTAGAACAGTTCTTC.

This clonotype was picked up many times. The chain carries TRBV12-3 or TRBV12-4 and TRBJ2-1, with 7 bases lining up with TRBD2. The CDR3 covers 17 residues. The junction had 19 bases not matched to a gene; V was cut back by 6 bases and J by 8 bases. The CDR3 bases are TGTGCCAGCAGCGGCCTAACTGGGGGGTCGGCGGGGGATGAGCAGTTCTTC. Its protein is CASSGLTGGSAGDEQFF.

This clonotype has ten or more counts. This chain uses TRBV28 with TRBJ2-7; D perhaps matches TRBD1 (6 bases). Germline V gives CDR1 MDHEN, CDR2 SYDVKM. V was clipped by 4 bases and J by 4 bases, with 14 bases between them. The CDR3 contains 14 residues. The CDR3 spells CASSWGLRDYEQYF. The CDR3 region has the DNA TGTGCCAGCAGTTGGGGGCTTCGGGATTACGAGCAGTACTTC.

Ten or more counts support this clonotype. As DNA, the CDR3 is TGCAGCGTCGCGGGACTTATGAACACTGAAGCTTTCTTT. As protein: CSVAGLMNTEAFF. The chain links TRBV29-1 to TRBJ1-1, with D maybe TRBD1 (5 bases). V gave up 6 bases and J gave up 0 bases, with 11 bases separating them. The CDR3 is 13 amino acids. Germline V lookup: CDR1 SQVTM, CDR2 ANQGSEA.

This clonotype was counted many times. The rearrangement links TRBV7-2 to TRBJ1-1, with D hard to call. V lost 3 bases to trimming and J lost 4 bases, with 9 bases between them. Per the germline V gene, CDR1 is SGHTA and CDR2 is FQGNSA. CDR3 length: 13 amino acids. The CDR3 region is CASSFRPGTEAFF. The CDR3 nucleotides read TGTGCCAGCAGCTTCCGCCCGGGCACTGAAGCTTTCTTT.

This clonotype showed up many times. J is TRBJ2-7 and V is TRBV7-6; D is uncertain. The CDR3 is made up of 13 amino acids. Trimming stripped 0 bases from V and 4 bases from J, with 7 bases between. The V gene's germline CDR1 is SGHVS and CDR2 FNYEAQ. The CDR3 protein is CASSLATGYEQYF. For the CDR3, the DNA is TGTGCCAGCAGCTTAGCCACCGGGTACGAGCAGTACTTC. Complete variable domain (other parts from reference TRBV7-6 and TRBJ2-7): GAGVSQSPRYKVTKRGQDVALRCDPISGHVSLYWYRQALGQGPEFLTYFNYEAQQDKSGLPNDRFSAERPEGSISTLTIQRTEQRDSAMYRCASSLATGYEQYFGPGTRLTVT.

This clonotype was observed many times. The chain joins TRBV6-5 to TRBJ2-1; no clear D. The V gene lost 0 bases and the J gene lost 7 bases, with 7 bases spanning the gap. The CDR3 is 13 amino acids. Germline V gene lookup returns CDR1 MNHEY and CDR2 SVGAGI. In nucleotides, the CDR3 is TGTGCCAGCAGTTACTCCCACGGGAATGAGCAGTTCTTC. Its protein product is CASSYSHGNEQFF.

This clonotype showed up many times. The CDR3 region is CASGRAGNEQFF. The CDR3 region has the DNA TGCGCAAGCGGGAGAGCCGGGAATGAGCAGTTCTTC. The genes are TRBV4-1 and TRBJ2-1, with 8 bases fitting TRBD2. This CDR3 contains 12 residues. CDR1 is MGHRA, CDR2 YSYEKL, per germline.

The CDR3: CASSNRLGGEQYF. The DNA of the CDR3 is TGTGCCAGCAGCAACAGACTAGGCGGGGAGCAGTACTTC. This chain connects TRBV5-5 to TRBJ2-7, with TRBD2 as a possible D gene (6 bases). The CDR3 spans 13 residues. V shed 4 bases and J shed 7 bases, with 15 bases lying between them. Germline-derived CDR1 and CDR2 are SGHKS and YYEKEE (reference sequence).

Only a few counts were recorded for this clonotype. The chain uses TRBV6-6 and TRBJ1-2, with 9 bases matching TRBD1. Per germline, CDR1 MNHNY and CDR2 SVGAGI (reference sequence). The CDR3 contains 13 residues. Trimming removed 5 bases from V and 8 bases from J; junction bases left unmatched: 6. The CDR3 region is CASSQGQGFGYTF. CDR3 coding DNA: TGTGCCAGCAGTCAGGGACAGGGTTTCGGCTACACCTTC.

At least ten counts were recorded for this clonotype. The chain joins TRBV5-6 to TRBJ1-6; D is unclear. V was pared by 1 base and J by 11 bases, with 13 bases between. The CDR3 totals 14 residues. In germline, CDR1 is SGHDT, CDR2 YYEEEE. The CDR3 protein is CASSLPGLTAPLHF. DNA for the CDR3: TGTGCCAGCAGCTTGCCCGGACTCACAGCACCCCTCCACTTT.